The rows below give T cell receptor beta chains drawn from one sample of a study of cytomegalovirus exposure and HLA in healthy donors. TCRdb's copy holds only in-frame clones and misses some; the assay was immunoSEQ multiplex PCR. The sample holds approximately 160,000 clones, around 68% seen once. Specimen: PBMCs. Receptors were obtained from a woman in her thirties or forties in good health and CMV-seropositive. Both conserved end residues are part of each CDR3. D genes are given only for firm matches. Clone size is shown for a subset of rows, as once, few, many or a class of expanded clone.

D: -; size: -; J: TRBJ1-4; V: TRBV4-2; DNA: TGTGCCAGCAGCCAATACGAGGGGGATAATGAAAAACTGTTTTTT; CDR3: CASSQYEGDNEKLFF
D: -; size: -; J: TRBJ1-1; V: TRBV15; DNA: TGTGCCACCACCGGTCACCAGGGCGATGGGACTGAAGCTTTCTTT; CDR3: CATTGHQGDGTEAFF
D: TRBD1; size: -; J: TRBJ1-4; V: TRBV5-4; DNA: TGTGCCAGCAGCCCGACCGCGGACAGGGGTAATGAAAAACTGTTTTTT; CDR3: CASSPTADRGNEKLFF
D: TRBD2; size: -; J: TRBJ2-2; V: TRBV6-5; DNA: TGTGCCAGCTCCATAGCGGGGGGGCTCGTCGGGGAGCTGTTTTTT; CDR3: CASSIAGGLVGELFF
D: TRBD1; size: -; J: TRBJ2-1; V: TRBV4-1; DNA: TGCGCCAGCAGCCAAGAGAGCACAGGGGCCGGCGAGCAGTTCTTC; CDR3: CASSQESTGAGEQFF
D: TRBD2; size: -; J: TRBJ2-5; V: TRBV4-1; DNA: TGCGCCAGCAGCTTATGGACTAGCGGGAGTGCGGAGACCCAGTACTTC; CDR3: CASSLWTSGSAETQYF
D: -; size: -; J: TRBJ2-3; V: TRBV7-9; DNA: TGTTCCAGCAGCACTACTTCAGATACGCAGTATTTT; CDR3: CSSSTTSDTQYF
D: TRBD1; size: -; J: TRBJ1-2; V: TRBV5-1; DNA: TGTGCCAGCAGCTTGACCTCCGGGACAGGGGGCAATGGCTACACCTTC; CDR3: CASSLTSGTGGNGYTF
D: TRBD1; size: -; J: TRBJ1-3; V: TRBV28; DNA: TGTGCCAGCAGTGATCGGACAGGCCACTCTGGAAACACCATATATTTT; CDR3: CASSDRTGHSGNTIYF
D: -; size: -; J: TRBJ2-5; V: TRBV7-2; DNA: TGTGCCAGCAGCCCTCACAGTGTCCAAGAGACCCAGTACTTC; CDR3: CASSPHSVQETQYF
D: -; size: -; J: TRBJ2-3; V: TRBV11-2; DNA: TGTGCCAGTGGAGAAACAGATACGCAGTATTTT; CDR3: CASGETDTQYF
D: TRBD1; size: few; J: TRBJ2-1; V: TRBV6-4; DNA: TGTGCCAGAGACGCCGGGACAGGGTTTGGCGAGCAGTTCTTC; CDR3: CARDAGTGFGEQFF
D: TRBD2; size: -; J: TRBJ2-1; V: TRBV9; DNA: TGTGCCAGCAGTAAAGCGGGGGGTTACAATGAGCAGTTCTTC; CDR3: CASSKAGGYNEQFF
D: TRBD1; size: -; J: TRBJ1-2; V: TRBV27; DNA: TGTGCCAGCAGTCCGACAGGGTATCATGGCTACACCTTC; CDR3: CASSPTGYHGYTF
D: TRBD2; size: -; J: TRBJ2-7; V: TRBV6-5; DNA: TGTGCCAGCAGCGCCGGGACTAGGATCCACGAGCAGTACTTC; CDR3: CASSAGTRIHEQYF
D: -; size: -; J: TRBJ2-2; V: TRBV19; DNA: TGTGCCAGTAGTATGACTGGCGGGACCGGGGAGCTGTTTTTT; CDR3: CASSMTGGTGELFF
D: -; size: -; J: TRBJ2-5; V: TRBV6-6; DNA: TGTGCCAGCGGGCCAAACTTAGAGACCCAGTACTTC; CDR3: CASGPNLETQYF
D: TRBD1; size: -; J: TRBJ2-7; V: TRBV11-1; DNA: TGTGCCAGCAGCGATGCGGGACAGGGATCCTACGAGCAGTACTTC; CDR3: CASSDAGQGSYEQYF
D: -; size: -; J: TRBJ1-1; V: TRBV11-2; DNA: TGTGCCAGCAGCTTAGATTCATACATGAACACTGAAGCTTTCTTT; CDR3: CASSLDSYMNTEAFF
D: -; size: -; J: TRBJ1-2; V: TRBV19; DNA: TGTGCCAGTTGGATTGGACAGTCCGTCGATGGCTACACCTTC; CDR3: CASWIGQSVDGYTF
D: -; size: -; J: TRBJ1-5; V: TRBV10-3; DNA: TGTGCCATCAGTGATACAGGGAAGGGCCAGCCCCAGCATTTT; CDR3: CAISDTGKGQPQHF
D: -; size: few; J: TRBJ1-2; V: TRBV10-2; DNA: TGCGCCAGCAGTATCCGGGCTAACTATGGCTACACCTTC; CDR3: CASSIRANYGYTF
D: TRBD1; size: -; J: TRBJ2-7; V: TRBV28; DNA: TGTGCCAGCAGTATAGAAATGAGACAGGGACATTACGAGCAGTACTTC; CDR3: CASSIEMRQGHYEQYF
D: TRBD2; size: -; J: TRBJ2-3; V: TRBV10-3; DNA: TGTGCCATCAGTGAGTCGACCCCTAGCGGGGGGTTTTCAGATACGCAGTATTTT; CDR3: CAISESTPSGGFSDTQYF
D: -; size: -; J: TRBJ1-2; V: TRBV6-1; DNA: TGTGCCAGCAGTGATATCCCGGAGAGTAACTATGGCTACACCTTC; CDR3: CASSDIPESNYGYTF
D: -; size: -; J: TRBJ1-1; V: TRBV7-9; DNA: TGTTCCAGCAGCAAAGAAGCAGGGTTGGCCCGCAACACTGAAGCTTTCTTT; CDR3: CSSSKEAGLARNTEAFF
D: -; size: -; J: TRBJ1-4; V: TRBV21-1; DNA: TGTGCCAGCAGCTCCCGGGACAGCTGGGAAAAACTGTTTTTT; CDR3: CASSSRDSWEKLFF
D: -; size: -; J: TRBJ1-2; V: TRBV27; DNA: TGTGCCAGCAGTTTAGGAGGAACTCCCGGATATGGCTACCCCTTC; CDR3: CASSLGGTPGYGYPF
D: -; size: once; J: TRBJ2-5; V: TRBV9; DNA: TGTGCCAGCAGCGTAGGGGGGGTCGAGACCCAGTACTTC; CDR3: CASSVGGVETQYF
D: -; size: -; J: TRBJ2-2; V: TRBV5-6; DNA: TGTGCCAGCAGCCAACCCGGAGGAACTACGAACACCGGGGAGCTGTTTTTT; CDR3: CASSQPGGTTNTGELFF
D: -; size: few; J: TRBJ1-1; V: TRBV11-3; DNA: TGTGCCAGCAGCTTAGGAGGGTCGGACACTGAAGCTTTCTTT; CDR3: CASSLGGSDTEAFF
D: -; size: -; J: TRBJ1-6; V: TRBV5-8; DNA: TGTGCCAGCAGCTTGATCCTTAATTCACCCCTCCACTTT; CDR3: CASSLILNSPLHF
D: -; size: few; J: TRBJ1-6; V: TRBV5-1; DNA: TGCGCCAGCAGCTTGGACAGAAATAATTCACCCCTCCACTTT; CDR3: CASSLDRNNSPLHF